The 21 T cell receptor beta chains reported below all come from one sample, sequenced in a study of quantifying T cell responses using KT2 cells (dated 2017 in TCRdb). Describing the broader study: RNA was DNase-treated and reverse transcribed with TCR alpha and beta constant-region primers, mostly using SuperScript III.

Library generation was performed with UMI-ligation and nested PCR. Sequencing instrument: Illumina MiSeq. Using T4 RNA ligase 1, a single-stranded oligonucleotide bearing the Illumina SP2 sequence plus a UMI was ligated onto the 3' end of the cDNA. PCR1 consisted of 4 cycles (98 degrees C 15 s, 69 degrees C 30 s, 72 degrees C 40 s), and for the beta primer an equimolar mix of RC1.1 and RC1.2 was used to cover TRBC1 and TRBC2. The public reads were run again by TCRdb, first through fastp at Q25 and then through MiXCR, and only productive beta chains were kept. Rows are combined by CDR3 protein, so each entry shows the most common genes and DNA. Across this sample there are around 35,000 distinct CDR3 sequences, with 9% to 12% seen only once. The ten largest clones take up around a tenth of the sample. Input material: PBMCs spiked with cells of the T cell clone KT2. These TCRs come from a human donor.

This sequence joins TRBV27 and TRBJ1-6, with 10 bases aligning to TRBD1. This CDR3 has 17 amino acids. V shed 0 bases, J shed 6 bases, and the junction held 5 bases outside the gene matches. The germline V gene encodes CDR1 MNHEY and CDR2 SMNVEV (reference sequence). As DNA, the CDR3 is TGTGCCAGCAGTTTATCGACGGGACAGGGGCTTAATTCACCCCTCCACTTT. Protein product: CASSLSTGQGLNSPLHF.

This clonotype was observed at least ten times. The chain uses TRBV12-3 or TRBV12-4 and TRBJ1-2; the match to TRBD1 covers 10 bases. CDR3 length: 16 residues. Germline trimming cut 3 bases from V and 7 bases from J; bases unmatched to any gene: 11. Written as DNA, the CDR3 is TGTGCCAGCAGTTTTCAATTAGGACAGGGGGAAGGTGGCTACACCTTC. Amino acids: CASSFQLGQGEGGYTF.

A note on this clonotype: One end of the junction fails to match germline, which may point to a read error. This rearrangement joins TRBV7-7 to TRBJ2-5; a weak D match, TRBD2 (6 bases). Germline assignment: CDR1 SSHAT and CDR2 FNYEAQ (reference sequence). This CDR3 is 14 amino acids long. The CDR3 loop is CASSLSSGQETQYF. The DNA of the CDR3 is TGTGCTAGCAGCTTAAGTAGCGGCCAAGAGACCCAGTACTTC.

This chain links TRBV20-1 with TRBJ2-5; D gene ambiguous. Germline assignment: CDR1 DFQATT and CDR2 SNEGSKA (reference sequence). The CDR3 spans 12 residues. Trimming removed 5 bases from V and 3 bases from J, with 10 bases in between. Written as DNA, the CDR3 is TGCAGTGCTGCTCAGGACGAAGAGACCCAGTACTTC. This translates into CSAAQDEETQYF.

Many counts were recorded for this clonotype. This chain links TRBV11-3 with TRBJ2-5; TRBD1 might be the D (7 bases). V was pared by 1 base and J by 5 bases, with 17 bases between. The V gene's germline CDR1 is SGHNT and CDR2 YENEEA. This CDR3 is 16 amino acids long. CDR3 nucleotides: TGTGCCAGCAGCTTAGTGACAGGGAGGAGCGGGGAGACCCAGTACTTC. It specifies CASSLVTGRSGETQYF. The variable domain in full, completed from reference TRBV11-3 and TRBJ2-5, reads EAGVVQSPRYKIIEKKQPVAFWCNPISGHNTLYWYLQNLGQGPELLIRYENEEAVDDSQLPKDRFSAERLKGVDSTLKIQPAELGDSAVYLCASSLVTGRSGETQYFGPGTRLLVL.

This clonotype was recorded at least ten times. The CDR3 loop is CASSSLFMGEETQYF. As DNA, the CDR3 is TGTGCCAGCAGTTCCCTTTTTATGGGAGAAGAGACCCAGTACTTC. This chain links TRBV12-3 or TRBV12-4 with TRBJ2-5, with D possibly matching TRBD2 (5 bases). The CDR3 is 15 residues long. The V and J ends lost 4 bases and 3 bases respectively, with 15 bases between them.

This clonotype was seen ten or more times. The chain couples TRBV29-1 to TRBJ2-7; the D gene is possibly TRBD2 (5 bases). The CDR3 is made up of 14 amino acids. The germline gives CDR1 SQVTM, CDR2 ANQGSEA. Trimming cost V 2 bases and J 6 bases, with 17 bases left between them. The CDR3 sequence is CSVEREGAAGEQYF. The CDR3 DNA reads as TGCAGCGTTGAACGTGAGGGCGCGGCCGGCGAGCAGTACTTC.

In this sample, this clonotype turned up many times. The J gene is TRBJ2-2, the V gene TRBV18; 7 bases align to TRBD1. CDR1 KGHSH and CDR2 LQKENI come from the germline V gene. The V segment lost 3 bases and the J segment 0 bases; nucleotides outside the gene matches: 1. The CDR3 has 15 residues. CDR3 amino acids: CASSPGQTNTGELFF. Written as DNA, the CDR3 is TGTGCCAGCTCACCGGGACAGACGAACACCGGGGAGCTGTTTTTT.

This clonotype was found many times. The chain employs TRBV6-5 and TRBJ2-7, with D perhaps given as TRBD1 or TRBD2 (5 bases each). The CDR3 runs 13 residues. V lost 2 bases to trimming and J lost 4 bases, with 9 bases between them. The V gene's germline CDR1 is MNHEY and CDR2 SVGAGI. The CDR3 is CASSYGTDYEQYF. CDR3 coding DNA: TGTGCCAGCAGTTACGGGACGGATTACGAGCAGTACTTC.

The rearrangement joins TRBV27 to TRBJ2-2, with 8 bases identical to TRBD2. CDR3 length equals 12 residues. V gave up 10 bases and J gave up 4 bases; unmatched junction bases: 2. The germline V gene encodes CDR1 MNHEY and CDR2 SMNVEV (reference sequence). For the CDR3, the DNA is TGTGCCACGGGGGGGCCCACCGGGGAGCTGTTTTTT. It translates to CATGGPTGELFF.

The rearrangement links TRBV7-2 to TRBJ2-6, with 7 bases identical to TRBD1. This CDR3 is built from 17 residues. Germline loops: CDR1 SGHTA, CDR2 FQGNSA. V dropped 2 bases and J dropped 2; count of bases not matched to a gene: 6. The CDR3 sequence is CASSLKPGGPGANVLTF. CDR3 DNA: TGTGCCAGCAGCTTAAAACCAGGGGGACCTGGGGCCAACGTCCTGACTTTC.

By share of the sample, this clonotype is medium-sized. This rearrangement joins TRBV29-1 to TRBJ2-3, with D hard to call. The germline V gene has CDR1 SQVTM and CDR2 ANQGSEA. The CDR3 covers 16 residues. The ends were cut back, 3 bases at V and 0 bases at J, with 16 bases in the middle. This CDR3 reads CSVDGMGYSSTDTQYF. The CDR3 DNA reads TGCAGCGTTGATGGCATGGGATACTCTAGCACAGATACGCAGTATTTT.

A few counts support this clonotype. This chain links TRBV7-9 with TRBJ1-2; D is perhaps TRBD1 (5 bases). CDR1 and CDR2 from the germline V gene are SEHNR and FQNEAQ (reference sequence). There are 13 residues in the CDR3. V was cut by 1 base and J by 6 bases, with 9 bases left in between. The CDR3 loop reads CASSLGRENGYTF. CDR3 sequence (DNA): TGTGCCAGCAGCTTAGGCAGGGAGAATGGCTACACCTTC.

This clonotype turned up a few times. The CDR3 loop is CASRRTGSTDTQYF. The CDR3 bases are TGTGCCAGCAGAAGGACAGGGTCCACAGATACGCAGTATTTT. V usage is TRBV5-4 and J usage is TRBJ2-3; TRBD1 matches at 8 bases. V was clipped by 5 bases and J by 2 bases; unmatched bases: 4. This CDR3 is built from 14 residues. CDR1 is SGHNT, CDR2 YYREEE, per germline (reference sequence).

J is TRBJ1-5 and V is TRBV9; D remains ambiguous. Trimming took 3 bases from V and 1 from J, leaving 11 bases between them. Germline CDR1 is SGDLS and CDR2 is YYNGEE. The CDR3 consists of 15 residues. CDR3 nucleotides: TGTGCCAGCAGCGCTTCCGGGCGAAGCAATCAGCCCCAGCATTTT. Protein product: CASSASGRSNQPQHF.

This clonotype has ten or more counts. This rearrangement joins TRBV5-1 to TRBJ1-1; D uncertain. Germline assignment: CDR1 SGHRS and CDR2 YFSETQ. The CDR3 has 13 residues. Trimming removed 5 bases from V and 3 bases from J, with 11 bases in between. The CDR3 DNA reads as TGCGCCAGCAGGAGGGTATCGGACACTGAAGCTTTCTTT. This sequence encodes CASRRVSDTEAFF.

This clonotype was observed a handful of times. This sequence joins TRBV2 and TRBJ2-7; the match to TRBD1 covers 9 bases. This CDR3 is 13 amino acids long. Germline CDR1 and CDR2: SNHLY and FYNNEI. With V trimmed by 7 bases and J by 7 bases, 8 bases remained unmatched. The CDR3 nucleotides are TGTGCCAGCACCGAATACAGGGGGCATGAGCAGTACTTC. Protein: CASTEYRGHEQYF.

A few counts support this clonotype. J is TRBJ1-5 and V is TRBV6-5; a weak D match, TRBD1 (5 bases). Germline lookup yields CDR1 MNHEY and CDR2 SVGAGI. Trimming cost V 6 bases and J 4 bases, with 13 bases left between them. The CDR3 runs 14 residues. CDR3 amino acids: CASRTRAGNQPQHF. DNA for the CDR3: TGTGCCAGCAGGACCAGGGCGGGGAATCAGCCCCAGCATTTT.

This clonotype was detected a few times. The J gene is TRBJ1-4, the V gene TRBV2; unclear D gene. The germline CDR1 and CDR2 sequences are SNHLY and FYNNEI. The CDR3 has 13 residues. V lost 3 bases to trimming and J lost 12 bases, with 14 bases between them. CDR3 bases: TGTGCCAGCAGTGAGGGCAGCCCGTGGGAACTGTTTTTT. It specifies CASSEGSPWELFF.

The chain employs TRBV2 and TRBJ2-7, with TRBD2 identical over 10 bases. V was pared by 8 bases and J by 2 bases, with 6 bases of the junction left unmatched. The CDR3 contains 14 residues. Germline V lookup: CDR1 SNHLY, CDR2 FYNNEI. The chain's CDR3 is CASRRLAGTYEQYF. CDR3 DNA sequence: TGTGCCAGCCGACGACTAGCGGGCACCTACGAGCAGTACTTC.

This clonotype was detected only a few times. V is TRBV11-2 and J is TRBJ2-5, with D maybe TRBD2 (5 bases). The CDR3 extends over 14 amino acids. Deletions cut 3 bases from V and 2 bases from J, with 10 bases between. Germline-derived CDR1 and CDR2 are SGHAT and FQNNGV. In DNA form, the CDR3 reads TGTGCCAGCAGCTTCCCGACGGGACAAGAGACCCAGTACTTC. This translates into CASSFPTGQETQYF.